The 21 T cell receptor beta chains in this list originate from one sample, sequenced in a study of PD-1 blockade in classical Hodgkin lymphoma. Brentuximab vedotin exposure varied, and every patient relapsed after autologous stem cell transplantation. Data came from immunoSEQ multiplex PCR; TCRdb stores just in-frame clones and leaves some out. The table has 25,000 to 30,000 clones, roughly 83% seen once. The specimen comprised peripheral blood mononuclear cells (PBMCs), sampled before the second cycle of nivolumab. The receptor set was obtained from a human donor with classical Hodgkin lymphoma.

This chain links TRBV4-1 with TRBJ2-1; 12 nucleotides agree with TRBD2. This CDR3 spans 20 amino acids. Germline assignment: CDR1 MGHRA and CDR2 YSYEKL. The V segment lost 0 bases and the J segment 12 bases; nucleotides outside the gene matches: 21. CDR3 coding DNA: TGCGCCAGCAGCCAAGACCCATGGACTAGCGGGAATTATGGGCGGTATGGGCAGTTCTTC. It is translated as CASSQDPWTSGNYGRYGQFF.

The CDR3 protein is CASSLVTAQGHGYTF. CDR3 bases: TGTGCCAGCAGCTTAGTGACCGCGCAGGGGCATGGCTACACCTTC. This sequence joins TRBV11-2 and TRBJ1-2, with D possibly matching TRBD1 (6 bases). Germline V gene sequence: CDR1 SGHAT, CDR2 FQNNGV. The CDR3 runs 15 residues. V lost 1 base and J 6 bases, leaving 15 bases between the germline ends. Supplemented by reference TRBV11-2 and TRBJ1-2, the full variable domain reads EAGVAQSPRYKIIEKRQSVAFWCNPISGHATLYWYQQILGQGPKLLIQFQNNGVVDDSQLPKDRFSAERLKGVDSTLKIQPAKLEDSAVYLCASSLVTAQGHGYTFGSGTRLTVV.

This chain joins TRBV7-6 and TRBJ1-3; D gene unclear. The V end was cut by 2 bases, the J end by 3 bases, with 11 bases between. Germline values: CDR1 SGHVS, CDR2 FNYEAQ. CDR3 size: 15 residues. Here the CDR3 reads CASSLSNHGGNTIYF. CDR3 DNA sequence: TGTGCCAGCAGCTTAAGCAACCATGGTGGAAACACCATATATTTT. The full variable domain, completed using reference TRBV7-6 and TRBJ1-3, is GAGVSQSPRYKVTKRGQDVALRCDPISGHVSLYWYRQALGQGPEFLTYFNYEAQQDKSGLPNDRFSAERPEGSISTLTIQRTEQRDSAMYRCASSLSNHGGNTIYFGEGSWLTVV.

The chain links TRBV7-9 to TRBJ2-2; TRBD2 matches at 15 bases. CDR1 is SEHNR and CDR2 is FQNEAQ in the germline V gene (reference sequence). V shed 6 bases, J shed 5 bases, and the junction held 10 bases outside the gene matches. This CDR3 is built from 18 residues. The CDR3 DNA sequence: TGTGCCAGCAGACCATTGGGGACTAGCGGGAGGAGGACCGGGGAGCTGTTTTTT. Protein: CASRPLGTSGRRTGELFF.

V usage is TRBV29-1 and J usage is TRBJ2-2; D might be TRBD2 (6 bases). This CDR3 contains 11 residues. Germline CDR1 reads SQVTM; CDR2 reads ANQGSEA. Trimming shortened V by 6 bases and J by 6 bases, and 8 bases separated the two germline ends. The CDR3 sequence: CSVWGAGELFF. The CDR3 DNA is TGCAGCGTCTGGGGGGCCGGGGAGCTGTTTTTT.

The chain couples TRBV5-4 to TRBJ2-5; no reliable D call. Deletions cut 0 bases from V and 3 bases from J, with 6 bases between. CDR3 length equals 13 residues. Per the germline V gene, CDR1 is SGHNT and CDR2 is YYREEE (reference sequence). In DNA form, the CDR3 reads TGTGCCAGCAGCTTGGGGCCAGAAGAGACCCAGTACTTC. It codes for CASSLGPEETQYF.

This chain connects TRBV19 to TRBJ2-7, with TRBD1 identical over 7 bases. V trimming: 5 bases; J trimming: 5 bases; junction bases outside the gene matches: 9. Germline CDR1 reads LNHDA; CDR2 reads SQIVND (reference sequence). The CDR3 length is 14 residues. CDR3 nucleotide sequence: TGTGCCAGTAGTGGACAGGTTTTTGGTCACGAGCAGTACTTC. The encoded protein is CASSGQVFGHEQYF.

The chain joins TRBV5-1 to TRBJ1-1; 7 bases fit TRBD1. The V gene's germline CDR1 is SGHRS and CDR2 YFSETQ. The V and J ends lost 1 base and 4 bases, in that order; junction bases with no gene match: 13. There are 17 residues in the CDR3. For the CDR3, the DNA is TGCGCCAGCAGCTTGAAGATCCGTACAGGGGCGGGCACTGAAGCTTTCTTT. Protein sequence: CASSLKIRTGAGTEAFF.

V is TRBV19 and J is TRBJ1-1; no definite D call. Looked up from germline, CDR1 is LNHDA and CDR2 is SQIVND (reference sequence). The length of the CDR3 is 14 residues. V lost 5 bases and J lost 4, with 14 bases in between. For the CDR3, the DNA is TGTGCCAGTAGTCCCCCCCCCGCGGGCACTGAAGCTTTCTTT. Encoded protein: CASSPPPAGTEAFF.

The V call is TRBV9, the J call TRBJ1-1; D ambiguous. There are 14 residues in the CDR3. Trimming removed 0 bases at V and 1 base at J, with 7 bases between. Germline V gene data show CDR1 as SGDLS and CDR2 as YYNGEE. The CDR3 DNA sequence: TGTGCCAGCAGCGTAGAGCCGGGGAACACTGAAGCTTTCTTT. It translates to CASSVEPGNTEAFF.

This clone has more than one count but fewer than ten. This chain joins TRBV9 and TRBJ2-1; D remains ambiguous. Germline CDR1 reads SGDLS; CDR2 reads YYNGEE. Trimming removed 0 bases at V and 8 bases at J, with 6 bases between. The CDR3 loop spans 12 amino acids. Here the CDR3 DNA reads TGTGCCAGCAGCGTAGCTTCCCATGAGCAGTTCTTC. Its protein is CASSVASHEQFF.

The V call is TRBV18, the J call TRBJ1-2; 7 bases are shared with TRBD1. V shed 3 bases and J 5 bases; nucleotides not matched to a gene: 6. The CDR3 has 14 amino acids. The germline CDR1 and CDR2 sequences are KGHSH and LQKENI. This CDR3 is CASSPLGTVYGYTF. Written as DNA, the CDR3 is TGTGCCAGCTCACCTCTAGGGACAGTGTATGGCTACACCTTC.

Only a few counts were recorded for this clone. CDR3 region: CASSEGENTEAFF. The CDR3 nucleotides read TGTGCCAGCAGTGAAGGGGAGAACACTGAAGCTTTCTTT. The rearrangement uses TRBV6-4 and TRBJ1-1; D might be TRBD1 (5 bases). Per germline, CDR1 MRHNA and CDR2 SNTAGT. V dropped 3 bases and J dropped 1 base, with 6 bases sitting between them. The CDR3 is made up of 13 amino acids.

J is TRBJ2-5 and V is TRBV5-1, with 8 bases that match TRBD1. The germline V gene encodes CDR1 SGHRS and CDR2 YFSETQ. This CDR3 is built from 15 residues. V shed 4 bases, J shed 4 bases, and the junction held 9 bases outside the gene matches. The CDR3 bases are TGCGCCAGCAGCGCCCGACAGGGGCGACGAGAGACCCAGTACTTC. This gives the protein CASSARQGRRETQYF.

The rearrangement links TRBV18 to TRBJ2-5; D remains ambiguous. The V gene's germline CDR1 is KGHSH and CDR2 LQKENI. Trimming pared 5 bases from V and 1 base from J, leaving 11 bases between. This CDR3 has 14 residues. CDR3 loop: CASSARSFQETQYF. DNA for the CDR3: TGTGCCAGCTCAGCCAGGAGCTTCCAAGAGACCCAGTACTTC.

This clone was recorded only once. The chain recombines TRBV6-1 with TRBJ1-5, with TRBD1 identical over 8 bases. CDR1 and CDR2 (germline): MNHNS, SASEGT. The CDR3 consists of 14 residues. Trimming took 9 bases from V and 2 from J; bases not matched to a gene: 6. The CDR3 nucleotides are TGTGCCAGTTACAGGGGGTTCGGCAATCAGCCCCAGCATTTT. It is translated as CASYRGFGNQPQHF.

The J gene is TRBJ1-2, the V gene TRBV6-1; D possibly corresponds to TRBD1 (6 bases). Trimming took 5 bases from V and 2 from J, leaving 12 bases between them. Germline CDR1 is MNHNS and CDR2 is SASEGT. The CDR3 totals 14 residues. The CDR3 here is CASSRNTGNYGYTF. CDR3 coding DNA: TGTGCCAGCAGTCGCAACACAGGGAACTATGGCTACACCTTC.

The chain has TRBV19 and TRBJ1-1; possibly TRBD1 for D (5 bases). The CDR3 is made up of 15 amino acids. The germline gives CDR1 LNHDA, CDR2 SQIVND (reference sequence). Trimming shortened V by 5 bases and J by 5 bases, and 18 bases separated the two germline ends. The CDR3 bases are TGTGCCAGTAGTCTTGGCGGCACCCGGGGGACTGAAGCTTTCTTT. Translation gives CASSLGGTRGTEAFF.

The chain combines TRBV7-9 with TRBJ2-5, with 10 positions matching TRBD2. The CDR3 length is 19 residues. Germline loops: CDR1 SEHNR, CDR2 FQNEAQ (reference sequence). The V and J ends lost 3 bases and 1 base, in that order; junction bases with no gene match: 14. The CDR3 loop reads CASSFLDPTSGLSQETQYF. The CDR3 DNA sequence: TGTGCCAGCAGCTTCCTAGACCCGACTAGCGGGCTCAGCCAAGAGACCCAGTACTTC.

The rearrangement uses TRBV30 and TRBJ1-2; D is unresolved. Deletions cut 3 bases from V and 9 bases from J, with 5 bases between. This CDR3 region has 9 residues. Germline loops: CDR1 GTSNPN, CDR2 SVGIG (reference sequence). This chain's CDR3 is CAWRPSYTF. CDR3 nucleotides: TGTGCCTGGAGGCCGAGCTACACCTTC.

The sample holds one count of this clone. This chain connects TRBV7-8 to TRBJ2-7; D is unresolved. Germline values: CDR1 SGHVS, CDR2 FQNEAQ. V dropped 1 base and J dropped 4 bases, with 8 bases sitting between them. There are 13 residues in the CDR3. The CDR3 nucleotides read TGTGCCAGCAGCTTAGGTCGTTCTTACGAGCAGTACGTC. It is translated as CASSLGRSYEQYV.